The sequence of this T cell receptor (beta chain) was determined in a study of a mutant IDH1 vaccine in newly diagnosed glioma. Study-level information: Those enrolled had earlier been treated with radiotherapy, temozolomide, or both, mostly both. General study results and limits: Changes in the top peripheral T cell clonotypes seemingly had no bearing on pseudoprogression. Vaccine-induced responses were seen in about 95% of patients, spanning several MHC alleles.

Time point specified: baseline, week 1 (first vaccination visit). Treatment given: pre-vaccination baseline after standard-of-care therapy. The CDR3 is 14 residues long. Germline lookup yields CDR1 SNHLY and CDR2 FYNNEI. V shed 1 base and J shed 7 bases, with 11 bases lying between them. Notes on this clone: Its antigen is not known.

Clones were sequenced by immunoSEQ multiplex PCR, and TCRdb holds only the in-frame ones, with some missing. Among 60,000 to 85,000 clones listed, 70% to 80% were seen once. This clonotype was sampled from a man aged 50 to 60 with glioma. This sample comprised PBMCs, obtained from a glioma patient treated with radiotherapy, temozolomide or both. The gene calls are TRBV2 and TRBJ1-5; D is undetermined. The CDR3 protein is CASSEESGGQPQHF. The CDR3 nucleotides are TGTGCCAGCAGTGAAGAATCCGGAGGGCAGCCCCAGCATTTT.